This is a list of T cell receptor beta chains from one sample in a study of cytomegalovirus exposure and HLA in healthy donors. Profiled with immunoSEQ multiplex PCR; TCRdb holds only in-frame clones, not every one. The table has roughly 78,000 clones, roughly 60% seen once. Sequenced material: PBMCs. The receptors shown here come from a man between 25 and 39 years old in good health and CMV-seropositive. Each CDR3 is given with its conserved first and last residue. The D gene is left open where the match is weak. Some rows mark clone size as missing; the rest say once, few, many or name a class of expanded clone.

d_gene | j_gene | v_gene | abundance | CDR3aa | CDR3nt
TRBD1 | TRBJ2-5 | TRBV5-1 | few | CASSLGSGGSYQETQYF | TGCGCCAGCAGCTTGGGTTCAGGGGGATCGTACCAAGAGACCCAGTACTTC
TRBD2 | TRBJ2-7 | TRBV4-1 | NA | CATGVAGGYEQYF | TGCGCCACCGGTGTAGCGGGGGGCTACGAGCAGTACTTC
NA | TRBJ1-1 | TRBV13 | NA | CASSQEGLNTEAFF | TGTGCCAGCAGTCAAGAGGGATTGAACACTGAAGCTTTCTTT
NA | TRBJ1-1 | TRBV7-2 | NA | CASNWDTNTEAFF | TGTGCCAGCAACTGGGACACGAACACTGAAGCTTTCTTT
TRBD2 | TRBJ2-1 | TRBV5-1 | NA | CASSSGLAGYNEQFF | TGCGCCAGCAGCTCCGGACTAGCGGGATACAATGAGCAGTTCTTC
NA | TRBJ1-5 | TRBV18 | NA | CASSPPEREGNQPQHF | TGTGCCAGCTCACCACCTGAGCGGGAGGGCAATCAGCCCCAGCATTTT
NA | TRBJ2-3 | TRBV5-4 | NA | CASSLWRGTDTQYF | TGTGCCAGCAGCTTGTGGAGGGGCACAGATACGCAGTATTTT
NA | TRBJ2-7 | TRBV10-3 | NA | CAISDLIGEPSYEQYF | TGTGCCATCAGTGACCTTATCGGAGAACCCTCCTACGAGCAGTACTTC
NA | TRBJ2-7 | TRBV29-1 | NA | CSVEIRGKGYEQYF | TGCAGCGTTGAAATCCGGGGGAAGGGCTACGAGCAGTACTTC
TRBD1 | TRBJ1-3 | TRBV10-1 | once | CASDRWAGGKVGNTIYF | TGCGCCAGCGATCGGTGGGCAGGGGGAAAGGTCGGAAACACCATATATTTT
TRBD1 | TRBJ2-2 | TRBV7-6 | NA | CASSLTGGLAGELFF | TGTGCCAGCAGCTTAACAGGGGGCCTCGCCGGGGAGCTGTTTTTT
TRBD2 | TRBJ2-7 | TRBV14 | NA | CASNRHAISGGEQYF | TGTGCCAGCAACAGACACGCAATTAGCGGGGGGGAGCAGTACTTC
TRBD1 | TRBJ2-1 | TRBV5-1 | NA | CASSTGQGLSYNEQFF | TGCGCCAGCAGCACTGGACAGGGGCTTTCCTACAATGAGCAGTTCTTC
TRBD1 | TRBJ1-1 | TRBV2 | NA | CASSRQGGYTEAFF | TGTGCCAGCAGTCGACAGGGGGGGTACACTGAAGCTTTCTTT
NA | TRBJ2-5 | TRBV6-1 | NA | CASSEALEETQYF | TGTGCCAGCAGTGAAGCCTTAGAAGAGACCCAGTACTTC
TRBD1 | TRBJ1-6 | TRBV28 | few | CASLPGDSLSYNSPLHF | TGTGCCAGCCTCCCAGGGGACAGCCTCTCCTATAATTCACCCCTCCACTTT
NA | TRBJ2-1 | TRBV28 | few | CASSIKGHLNNEQFF | TGTGCCAGCAGCATTAAGGGACACCTAAACAATGAGCAGTTCTTC
NA | TRBJ2-3 | TRBV9 | NA | CASSVAQRGAGDTQYF | TGTGCCAGCAGCGTAGCTCAACGGGGGGCAGGAGATACGCAGTATTTT
TRBD1 | TRBJ1-5 | TRBV7-9 | NA | CASSSDREPHQPQHF | TGTGCCAGCAGCTCCGACAGGGAGCCCCATCAGCCCCAGCATTTT
NA | TRBJ2-7 | TRBV5-1 | NA | CASSFAGESEQYF | TGCGCCAGCAGCTTCGCAGGCGAATCGGAGCAGTACTTC
NA | TRBJ2-3 | TRBV30 | NA | CAWSLNSGTSTDTQYF | TGTGCCTGGAGCTTAAATAGCGGTACTAGCACAGATACGCAGTATTTT
NA | TRBJ2-7 | TRBV7-6 | NA | CASSFETGREQYF | TGTGCCAGCAGCTTCGAAACAGGGCGGGAGCAGTACTTC
NA | TRBJ2-5 | TRBV6-6 | NA | CASVDMGHGETQYF | TGTGCCAGCGTTGACATGGGGCACGGAGAGACCCAGTACTTC
TRBD2 | TRBJ2-3 | TRBV4-2 | few | CASSQSGGADTQYF | TGTGCCAGCAGCCAATCTGGGGGGGCAGATACGCAGTATTTT
TRBD1 | TRBJ2-7 | TRBV7-6 | NA | CASSLEPGTGFFDEQYF | TGTGCCAGCAGCTTAGAGCCCGGGACAGGGTTTTTTGACGAGCAGTACTTC
TRBD1 | TRBJ1-1 | TRBV9 | once | CASSVARDREAEAFF | TGTGCCAGCAGCGTAGCCCGGGACAGGGAGGCTGAAGCTTTCTTT
NA | TRBJ2-7 | TRBV7-2 | few | CASRGGSTSEQYF | TGTGCCAGCAGAGGCGGCTCGACCAGCGAGCAGTACTTC
NA | TRBJ1-2 | TRBV19 | few | CAGRPASGSGYTF | TGTGCCGGCAGACCCGCAAGCGGCTCCGGCTACACCTTC
TRBD2 | TRBJ2-3 | TRBV9 | few | CASSSIAGGPADTQYF | TGTGCCAGCAGCTCCATAGCGGGGGGGCCCGCAGATACGCAGTATTTT
TRBD2 | TRBJ2-7 | TRBV5-1 | NA | CASSWGLLAGESSYEQYF | TGCGCCAGCAGCTGGGGACTCTTAGCGGGAGAGAGCTCCTACGAGCAGTACTTC
TRBD1 | TRBJ1-2 | TRBV30 | NA | CAWSVRRETGGMLDYGYTF | TGTGCCTGGAGTGTACGTCGGGAGACAGGGGGAATGCTCGACTATGGCTACACCTTC
NA | TRBJ2-2 | TRBV6-5 | NA | CASFGYGGELFF | TGTGCCAGCTTCGGTTATGGCGGGGAGCTGTTTTTT
NA | TRBJ2-5 | TRBV12-5 | NA | CASGRGFYETQYF | TGTGCTAGTGGTCGGGGGTTTTACGAGACCCAGTACTTC
NA | TRBJ2-2 | TRBV2 | NA | CASSEWTEVTGELFF | TGTGCCAGCAGTGAATGGACAGAGGTCACCGGGGAGCTGTTTTTT
TRBD1 | TRBJ2-5 | TRBV9 | NA | CASSTYRGRIETQYF | TGTGCCAGCAGCACCTACAGGGGGCGAATAGAGACCCAGTACTTC
NA | TRBJ2-5 | TRBV7-2 | NA | CASSSLRDTLPETQYF | TGTGCCAGCAGCTCCCTCCGCGACACACTCCCAGAGACCCAGTACTTC
NA | TRBJ2-7 | TRBV11-3 | NA | CASSRGDTLFPTYEQYF | TGTGCCAGCAGCCGGGGGGACACCCTTTTTCCCACCTACGAGCAGTACTTC
TRBD1 | TRBJ1-1 | TRBV11-1 | few | CASSLGQGFTEAFF | TGTGCCAGCAGCTTAGGACAGGGGTTTACTGAAGCTTTCTTT
TRBD2 | TRBJ2-3 | TRBV7-6 | NA | CASSPGLAFDTQYF | TGTGCCAGCAGCCCCGGACTAGCTTTCGATACGCAGTATTTT
NA | TRBJ1-2 | TRBV19 | NA | CASSGGYGYTF | TGTGCCAGTAGTGGAGGCTATGGCTACACCTTC
TRBD2 | TRBJ2-7 | TRBV19 | NA | CASRGGLAGIHEQYF | TGTGCCAGTAGGGGGGGCCTAGCGGGAATTCACGAGCAGTACTTC
TRBD1 | TRBJ1-1 | TRBV19 | NA | CASSMATGRFTEAFF | TGTGCCAGTAGTATGGCGACAGGGCGCTTCACTGAAGCTTTCTTT
NA | TRBJ2-7 | TRBV18 | few | CASSPEGGIYEQYF | TGTGCCAGCTCACCAGAGGGGGGGATCTACGAGCAGTACTTC
TRBD1 | TRBJ1-1 | TRBV6-5 | NA | CASSYFGSIQGAVIF | TGTGCCAGCAGTTACTTTGGGTCTATCCAGGGGGCGGTAATTTTT
NA | TRBJ1-1 | TRBV9 | NA | CASSPTPGSQVNTEAFF | TGTGCCAGCAGCCCCACCCCGGGGAGCCAAGTAAACACTGAAGCTTTCTTT
TRBD1 | TRBJ1-1 | TRBV9 | NA | CASSGAGGVSTEAFF | TGTGCCAGCAGCGGTGCAGGGGGCGTGAGCACTGAAGCTTTCTTT
TRBD1 | TRBJ1-1 | TRBV2 | NA | CASRRGGQGGFF | TGTGCCAGCAGGAGGGGGGGACAGGGAGGTTTCTTT
TRBD2 | TRBJ2-7 | TRBV5-1 | NA | CASSLTSGPNYEQYF | TGCGCCAGCAGCCTTACTAGCGGACCTAACTACGAGCAGTACTTC
NA | TRBJ2-1 | TRBV27 | NA | CASSSLARRGDINEQFF | TGTGCCAGCAGTTCCCTGGCCCGCAGGGGTGACATCAATGAGCAGTTCTTC
NA | TRBJ2-2 | TRBV7-9 | few | CASSSGTGELFF | TGTGCCAGCAGCTCCGGTACCGGGGAGCTGTTTTTT
TRBD1 | TRBJ1-5 | TRBV28 | few | CASRSTGESNQPQHF | TGTGCCAGCAGATCGACAGGGGAAAGCAATCAGCCCCAGCATTTT
NA | TRBJ1-5 | TRBV4-1 | NA | CASSQDPGDQPRHF | TGCGCCAGCAGCCAAGACCCGGGGGATCAGCCCCGGCATTTT
NA | TRBJ2-7 | TRBV2 | NA | CASRGGADEQYF | TGTGCCAGCAGAGGTGGAGCTGACGAGCAGTACTTC
TRBD2 | TRBJ2-1 | TRBV7-2 | NA | CASSRSGGTNEQFF | TGTGCCAGCAGTCGGAGCGGGGGGACGAATGAGCAGTTCTTC
TRBD2 | TRBJ2-5 | TRBV4-1 | NA | CASNPPRLAGEETQYF | TGCGCCAGCAACCCTCCCCGACTAGCGGGGGAAGAGACCCAGTACTTC
NA | TRBJ1-2 | TRBV7-9 | NA | CASTPTGHYGYTF | TGTGCCAGCACCCCGACAGGACACTATGGCTACACCTTC
NA | TRBJ2-7 | TRBV4-3 | NA | CASSQAATDTYEQYF | TGCGCCAGCAGCCAGGCGGCGACAGACACCTACGAGCAGTACTTC
TRBD1 | TRBJ2-4 | TRBV11-1 | NA | CASSPGQGADIQYF | TGTGCCAGCAGTCCAGGACAGGGGGCCGACATTCAGTACTTC
NA | TRBJ2-1 | TRBV4-2 | once | CASSHVKSGPTGEQFF | TGTGCCAGCAGCCACGTAAAGAGCGGGCCCACGGGGGAGCAGTTCTTC